These 24 T cell receptor beta chains share one sample of origin, sequenced in a study of T-cell reconstitution after alpha-beta-depleted transplantation in children. Study-level results: From newly produced T cells came most of the T-cell counts and diversity one year after transplant.

Unique molecular identifiers were used in preparing the TCRbeta library. A single record per CDR3 protein comes from TCRdb applying MiXCR to the PCR reads. Counted here are around 270,000 distinct CDR3 sequences, over 7.5% occurring once; the ten biggest clones make up 9.1%. Their specific antigens are unknown. This specimen consisted of peripheral blood, obtained 360 days after TCRalphabeta/CD19-depleted stem cell transplant. The receptors stem from a female patient aged 2-15 years who had a stem cell transplant for Fanconi anemia, so the T cells may come from the graft donor.

With respect to this clonotype: A much larger clone differs from this one at a single base, so this may be a read error. The V and J genes are TRBV5-1 and TRBJ2-7; weak D call: TRBD1 (6 bases). CDR3 length: 14 amino acids. CDR1 and CDR2 (germline): SGHRS, YFSETQ. CDR3 DNA: TGCGCCAGCAGCTTGGCACAGGGCCCTGCCGAGCTGTACTTC. It is translated as CASSLAQGPAELYF.

This clonotype was detected many times. The chain links TRBV6-1 to TRBJ1-2, with D hard to call. Per germline, CDR1 MNHNS and CDR2 SASEGT. This CDR3 region has 16 residues. V dropped 1 base and J dropped 1 base, with 13 bases sitting between them. The CDR3 DNA follows: TGTGCCAGCAGTGAAGGGACCGTCAATTTTAACTATGGCTACACCTTC. It translates to CASSEGTVNFNYGYTF.

In its sample, this clonotype was seen a few times. This rearrangement joins TRBV5-6 to TRBJ2-7; 7 bases map to TRBD1. Germline CDR1 SGHDT, CDR2 YYEEEE. The V gene end was trimmed by 3 bases and the J gene end by 5 bases; junction bases not matched to a gene: 11. The CDR3 extends over 15 amino acids. CDR3 protein: CASSSRTGRQNEQYV. CDR3 DNA: TGTGCCAGCAGCTCCCGGACAGGCCGGCAGAACGAGCAGTACGTC.

V gene TRBV10-3 combines with J gene TRBJ1-2, with 10 positions matching TRBD1. The CDR3 length is 16 residues. Germline V CDR1 and CDR2: ENHRY, SYGVKD. V gave up 4 bases and J gave up 4 bases; unmatched junction bases: 9. CDR3 sequence reads: CAISVGTGDISYGYTF. CDR3 sequence (DNA): TGTGCCATCAGTGTGGGGACAGGGGATATAAGCTATGGCTACACCTTC.

Many counts were recorded for this clonotype. The CDR3 loop reads CASRRETGSNEQFF. For the CDR3, the DNA is TGTGCCAGCAGACGCGAGACAGGGTCCAATGAGCAGTTCTTC. This chain joins TRBV6-2 or TRBV6-3 and TRBJ2-1; TRBD1 matches 7 bases. CDR1 is MNHEY and CDR2 is SVGEGT in the germline V gene. The trim removed 6 bases at V and 6 bases at J, leaving 8 bases unmatched. CDR3 size: 14 residues.

The rearrangement uses TRBV30 and TRBJ1-2; no definite D call. V dropped 3 bases and J dropped 4 bases, with 6 bases sitting between them. This CDR3 region has 11 residues. Looked up from germline, CDR1 is GTSNPN and CDR2 is SVGIG (reference sequence). CDR3 coding DNA: TGTGCCTGGAGAACCCTCTATGGCTACACCTTC. As protein: CAWRTLYGYTF.

This clonotype was counted only a few times. The chain couples TRBV28 to TRBJ2-7; 9 bases map to TRBD2. The length of the CDR3 is 17 residues. The V gene's germline CDR1 is MDHEN and CDR2 SYDVKM. With V trimmed by 1 base and J by 4 bases, 11 bases remained unmatched. The CDR3 loop reads CASSLFEGREGRYEQYF. CDR3 coding DNA: TGTGCCAGCAGTTTATTCGAGGGGCGGGAGGGCCGATACGAGCAGTACTTC.

The chain couples TRBV30 to TRBJ2-2; 9 bases are shared with TRBD2. Germline V lookup: CDR1 GTSNPN, CDR2 SVGIG (reference sequence). There are 14 residues in the CDR3. Unmatched junction bases numbered 12, after V lost 8 bases and J lost 8 bases. CDR3 nucleotide sequence: TGTGCCCACGGAGCGGGAGGTGGATGGGGGGAGCTGTTTTTT. Encoded protein: CAHGAGGGWGELFF.

The chain links TRBV28 to TRBJ2-7; 10 nucleotides match TRBD1. This CDR3 comprises 14 residues. After removal of 10 bases from V and 3 bases from J, the junction contained 9 bases not matched to a gene. The V gene's germline CDR1 is MDHEN and CDR2 SYDVKM. CDR3 sequence reads: CATEGQGLFYEQYF. Here the CDR3 DNA reads TGTGCCACAGAGGGACAGGGGCTTTTCTACGAGCAGTACTTC.

Many counts were recorded for this clonotype. The chain combines TRBV20-1 with TRBJ2-7; either TRBD1 or TRBD2 may supply D (5 bases each). There are 15 residues in the CDR3. V gave up 5 bases and J gave up 3 bases, with 20 bases separating them. CDR1 DFQATT and CDR2 SNEGSKA come from the germline V gene (reference sequence). As DNA, the CDR3 is TGCAGTGCTCAATCCCCGGGACCCAATTTCTACGAGCAGTACTTC. It translates to CSAQSPGPNFYEQYF.

The CDR3 spells CASSETGRWDGYTF. CDR3 DNA: TGCGCCAGCAGTGAGACAGGGAGGTGGGATGGCTACACCTTC. The rearrangement uses TRBV10-2 and TRBJ1-2, with D possibly being TRBD1 (6 bases). The CDR3 runs to 14 residues. Germline V lookup: CDR1 WSHSY, CDR2 SAAADI. The V end lost 2 bases, the J end lost 6 bases, and 13 bases lay between the germline ends.

Only a few counts were recorded for this clonotype. The chain joins TRBV9 to TRBJ2-3; D not certain. CDR3 size: 15 residues. The V end lost 0 bases, the J end lost 1 base, and 9 bases lay between the germline ends. Germline V gene data show CDR1 as SGDLS and CDR2 as YYNGEE. CDR3 sequence: CASSVGGPGTDTQYF. CDR3 nucleotide sequence: TGTGCCAGCAGCGTAGGAGGCCCAGGCACAGATACGCAGTATTTT.

The gene calls are TRBV7-3 and TRBJ2-5, with D possibly matching TRBD2 (5 bases). V was trimmed by 5 bases and J by 2 bases, leaving 15 bases between them. The germline CDR1 and CDR2 sequences are SGHTA and FQGTGA. The CDR3 runs 15 residues. The CDR3 reads CASSLRTHHQETQYF. The CDR3 DNA is TGTGCCAGCAGCCTACGGACTCATCATCAAGAGACCCAGTACTTC. Full variable domain (outside the CDR3, taken from reference TRBV7-3 and TRBJ2-5): GAGVSQTPSNKVTEKGKYVELRCDPISGHTALYWYRQSLGQGPEFLIYFQGTGAADDSGLPNDRFFAVRPEGSVSTLKIQRTERGDSAVYLCASSLRTHHQETQYFGPGTRLLVL.

This chain connects TRBV6-2 or TRBV6-3 to TRBJ2-4; D uncertain. Per germline, CDR1 MNHEY and CDR2 SVGEGT. The length of the CDR3 is 13 residues. The V gene lost 1 base and the J gene lost 3 bases, with 4 bases spanning the gap. CDR3 DNA: TGTGCCAGCAGTTACTTGGGCAAAAACATTCAGTACTTC. Translation: CASSYLGKNIQYF.

This clonotype showed up many times. The J gene is TRBJ2-1, the V gene TRBV27, with 11 bases that match TRBD2. V lost 6 bases, J lost 7 bases, and 26 bases stayed unmatched. Germline V CDR1 and CDR2: MNHEY, SMNVEV (reference sequence). This CDR3 comprises 21 residues. For the CDR3, the DNA is TGTGCCAGCAGCCCCCCCCGATCCTTAGCGGGAGGGCCCTCCCTCATAAATGAGCAGTTCTTC. Protein: CASSPPRSLAGGPSLINEQFF.

There are many counts of this clonotype. The chain employs TRBV18 and TRBJ2-1; D is unresolved. The V and J ends lost 2 bases and 0 bases respectively, with 8 bases between them. From germline, CDR1 is KGHSH and CDR2 LQKENI. The CDR3 contains 15 residues. CDR3 loop: CASSPNTGSYNEQFF. CDR3 DNA: TGTGCCAGCTCACCAAACACGGGCTCCTACAATGAGCAGTTCTTC.

DNA of the CDR3: TGTGCCAGCAGCCAAGACTTGGGGGGACTCCTCCTAGTGGAGCTGTTTTTT. Protein: CASSQDLGGLLLVELFF. This chain uses TRBV4-2 with TRBJ2-2; D perhaps matches TRBD2 (6 bases). This CDR3 has 17 residues. V gave up 0 bases and J gave up 10 bases, with 21 bases separating them. Germline CDR1 and CDR2: LGHNA and YNFKEQ.

To note about this clonotype: The junction does not match germline at one end; this may be a read error. The chain employs TRBV3-1 and TRBJ1-5; tentatively, D is TRBD1 (6 bases). This CDR3 has 15 residues. Germline V gene sequence: CDR1 LGHDT, CDR2 YNNKEL (reference sequence). The CDR3 here is CACSQNLQGNQPQHF. Here the CDR3 DNA reads TGTGCCTGCAGCCAAAACCTACAGGGTAATCAGCCCCAGCATTTT.

This clonotype occurred many times. The chain couples TRBV28 to TRBJ1-2, with TRBD1 as a possible D gene (5 bases). Germline V CDR1 and CDR2: MDHEN, SYDVKM. CDR3 length equals 12 residues. Trimming removed 3 bases from V and 9 bases from J, with 11 bases in between. The CDR3 here is CASSFRGVSYTF. The CDR3 DNA follows: TGTGCCAGCAGTTTCCGGGGCGTAAGCTACACCTTC.

This clonotype was picked up many times. The chain recombines TRBV6-5 with TRBJ1-6; 7 bases are a match to TRBD1. This CDR3 comprises 17 residues. With V trimmed by 0 bases and J by 4 bases, 6 bases remained unmatched. In germline, CDR1 is MNHEY, CDR2 SVGAGI. This CDR3 reads CASSYSRTGFYNSPLHF. DNA of the CDR3: TGTGCCAGCAGTTACTCCCGGACAGGATTTTATAATTCACCCCTCCACTTT.

This clonotype has a count of ten or more. V gene TRBV5-1 combines with J gene TRBJ2-7; D gene ambiguous. Germline V CDR1 and CDR2: SGHRS, YFSETQ. The V end lost 4 bases, the J end lost 2 bases, and 10 bases lay between the germline ends. There are 13 residues in the CDR3. CDR3 residues: CASSPTATYEQYF. CDR3 coding DNA: TGCGCCAGCAGCCCCACAGCGACCTACGAGCAGTACTTC.

The rearrangement links TRBV3-1 to TRBJ1-1; TRBD1 matches at 8 bases. The junction had 10 bases not matched to a gene; V was cut back by 8 bases and J by 8 bases. CDR3 size: 13 residues. The germline CDR1 and CDR2 sequences are LGHDT and YNNKEL (reference sequence). CDR3 region: CASGWTGSDEAFF. The CDR3, as DNA: TGTGCCAGCGGCTGGACAGGGTCGGACGAAGCTTTCTTT.

This clonotype was recorded at least ten times. The chain has TRBV5-6 and TRBJ1-6; D gene unclear. Germline-derived CDR1 and CDR2 are SGHDT and YYEEEE. Trimming cost V 4 bases and J 5 bases, with 10 bases left between them. This CDR3 comprises 14 residues. The CDR3 here is CASSQMWNNSPLHF. CDR3 sequence (DNA): TGTGCCAGCAGCCAAATGTGGAATAATTCACCCCTCCACTTT.

This clonotype was picked up many times. The rearrangement links TRBV4-3 to TRBJ2-2; D remains unclear. V was cut by 0 bases and J by 6 bases, with 11 bases left in between. The germline CDR1 and CDR2 sequences are LGHNA and YSLEER. There are 15 residues in the CDR3. As DNA, the CDR3 is TGCGCCAGCAGCCAAGATATACGGGTCGCCGGGGAGCTGTTTTTT. Its translation is CASSQDIRVAGELFF.